Sequencing of this TCR beta chain was carried out in a study of blood T cell repertoires in COVID-19. Between the trimmed V and J ends, which lost 4 bases and 7 bases, there was a span of 14 bases. This CDR3 comprises 14 residues. Germline loops: CDR1 MRHNA, CDR2 SNTAGT. In the authors' methods: Scientists estimated how many nucleated cells there were by amplifying reference gene primers. TCRdb's copy holds only in-frame clones and misses some; the assay was immunoSEQ multiplex PCR. V and J calls and clone size follow that table, whereas D and trimming were derived from the DNA. The profile covers 200,000 to 250,000 clones, with about 87% appearing a single time and under 3% taken by the ten largest.

This chain joins TRBV6-4 and TRBJ1-5; D is perhaps TRBD1 (5 bases). The source material was PBMCs or T cells enriched from blood (not recorded which). This receptor was obtained from a woman in her twenties or thirties who had recovered from COVID-19. The CDR3 DNA is TGTGCCAGCAGTGTCGAGGCCAAGGGGCAGCCCCAGCATTTT. Translated: CASSVEAKGQPQHF.